The 6 T cell receptor beta chains given below trace back to one sample, sequenced in a study of cytomegalovirus exposure and HLA in healthy donors. The PCR ran on 60 Vbeta and 13 Jbeta primers. Only in-frame clones appear in the TCRdb table, and some are missing; sequencing was by immunoSEQ multiplex PCR. The table includes about 180,000 clones, more than 60% detected once. The sample was PBMCs. The receptors here all came from a woman in her 50s in good health and CMV-seropositive.

The chain carries TRBV6-6 and TRBJ2-2, with 10 positions matching TRBD2. The CDR3 has 16 amino acids. Germline V gene sequence: CDR1 MNHNY, CDR2 SVGAGI (reference sequence). The junction had 4 bases not matched to a gene; V was cut back by 5 bases and J by 1 base. CDR3 residues: CASSRTSGENTGELFF. As DNA, the CDR3 is TGTGCCAGCAGTCGAACTAGCGGGGAGAACACCGGGGAGCTGTTTTTT.

This clone was observed a single time. The rearrangement links TRBV7-2 to TRBJ1-1; D is unclear. V was clipped by 5 bases and J by 1 base, with 11 bases between them. The V gene's germline CDR1 is SGHTA and CDR2 FQGNSA. The CDR3 has 14 amino acids. The CDR3 bases are TGTGCCAGCAGCCAGATGCTGGCGAACACTGAAGCTTTCTTT. This sequence encodes CASSQMLANTEAFF.

This clone was detected only once. The CDR3 spells CAISLAAQETQYF. The CDR3 nucleotides read TGTGCCATCAGCCTCGCGGCCCAAGAGACCCAGTACTTC. The chain carries TRBV10-3 and TRBJ2-5; D not resolved. V was clipped by 6 bases and J by 1 base, with 9 bases between them. CDR3 length equals 13 residues. In germline, CDR1 is ENHRY, CDR2 SYGVKD.

The genes are TRBV15 and TRBJ2-5; D is perhaps TRBD2 (5 bases). In germline, CDR1 is LNHNV, CDR2 YYDKDF (reference sequence). The V and J ends lost 7 bases and 2 bases respectively, with 11 bases between them. The CDR3 covers 13 residues. For the CDR3, the DNA is TGTGCCACCATGAAGCGGAATCAAGAGACCCAGTACTTC. Translated: CATMKRNQETQYF.

V is TRBV20-1 and J is TRBJ1-1, with D possibly being TRBD1 (5 bases). Looked up from germline, CDR1 is DFQATT and CDR2 is SNEGSKA (reference sequence). The CDR3 loop spans 11 amino acids. V was trimmed by 7 bases and J by 7 bases, leaving 13 bases between them. Here the CDR3 reads CSVAGRSEAFF. The DNA for the CDR3 is TGCAGTGTCGCAGGGAGGAGTGAAGCTTTCTTT.

The V and J genes are TRBV5-6 and TRBJ2-3; the D is unclear. The V end was cut by 5 bases, the J end by 3 bases, with 19 bases between. The CDR3 totals 16 residues. Germline V CDR1 and CDR2: SGHDT, YYEEEE. CDR3 amino acids: CASRRLRGVGTDTQYF. Here the CDR3 DNA reads TGTGCCAGCAGGCGCCTTCGAGGCGTTGGTACAGATACGCAGTATTTT. Together with reference TRBV5-6 and TRBJ2-3, the CDR3 gives the full variable domain: DAGVTQSPTHLIKTRGQQVTLRCSPKSGHDTVSWYQQALGQGPQFIFQYYEEEERQRGNFPDRFSGHQFPNYSSELNVNALLLGDSALYLCASRRLRGVGTDTQYFGPGTRLTVL.